The 21 T cell receptor beta chains below were found in one sample sequenced in a study of metastatic and nonmetastatic thyroid tumors. MiXCR re-clonotyped the PCR reads for TCRdb. The sample shows roughly 6,900 clones, 25% to 35% of them seen only once. Patients were all untreated before their thyroid surgery. Sequenced sample: tumor tissue. All receptors derive from a female donor with papillary thyroid cancer or a benign thyroid nodule (not recorded which). Some clones in this sample may be carry-over from other donors' samples.

In this sample, this clone turned up a few times. The rearrangement links TRBV2 to TRBJ1-5, with 7 bases matching TRBD1. The CDR3 totals 15 residues. The V gene end was trimmed by 4 bases and the J gene end by 3 bases; junction bases not matched to a gene: 6. Germline V gives CDR1 SNHLY, CDR2 FYNNEI. CDR3 in DNA: TGTGCCAGCAGTGCTATGGGGACAGACAATCAGCCCCAGCATTTT. Translated, it gives CASSAMGTDNQPQHF.

This chain links TRBV6-1 with TRBJ2-1, with 8 bases that match TRBD2. The CDR3 totals 15 residues. Germline CDR1 reads MNHNS; CDR2 reads SASEGT. J lost 8 bases, V lost 6 bases, and 12 bases had no gene match. The CDR3 is CASSRPGLGFDEQFF. The CDR3 DNA follows: TGTGCCAGCAGCCGACCGGGACTAGGGTTCGATGAGCAGTTCTTC.

By sample fraction, this clone is medium-sized. The V call is TRBV6-1, the J call TRBJ1-1; no reliable D call. CDR1 MNHNS and CDR2 SASEGT come from the germline V gene. The CDR3 is 14 residues long. V lost 5 bases, J lost 0 bases, and 10 bases lay in between. In DNA, the CDR3 is TGTGCCAGCAGTCTCGAGGGTCTGAACACTGAAGCTTTCTTT. Translating it yields CASSLEGLNTEAFF.

This clone was counted between two and nine times. The V and J genes are TRBV20-1 and TRBJ2-4; 12 bases line up with TRBD2. The V gene's germline CDR1 is DFQATT and CDR2 SNEGSKA (reference sequence). The CDR3 consists of 16 residues. With 3 bases clipped from V and 0 bases from J, the junction kept 3 bases outside the gene matches. Here the CDR3 reads CSASGGLAGAKNIQYF. CDR3 in DNA: TGCAGTGCTAGTGGGGGACTAGCGGGAGCCAAAAACATTCAGTACTTC.

This clone has at least ten counts. Written as DNA, the CDR3 is TGTGCCAGCAGCTTGGAAGGGGCAGGGGACGGAAAACTGTTTTTT. Protein sequence: CASSLEGAGDGKLFF. J is TRBJ1-4 and V is TRBV5-4; possible D gene TRBD1, 6 bases. The germline V gene encodes CDR1 SGHNT and CDR2 YYREEE (reference sequence). V was shortened by 0 bases and J by 10 bases, with 16 bases between the two germline ends. The CDR3 loop spans 15 amino acids.

This clone has a single count. The chain joins TRBV5-1 to TRBJ1-2; 9 bases map to TRBD1. In germline, CDR1 is SGHRS, CDR2 YFSETQ. J was trimmed by 3 bases and V by 5 bases; bases with no gene match: 5. This CDR3 comprises 14 residues. The CDR3 here is CASSEDRGYYGYTF. DNA of the CDR3: TGCGCCAGCAGTGAGGACAGGGGCTACTATGGCTACACCTTC. Complete variable domain (other parts from reference TRBV5-1 and TRBJ1-2): KAGVTQTPRYLIKTRGQQVTLSCSPISGHRSVSWYQQTPGQGLQFLFEYFSETQRNKGNFPGRFSGRQFSNSRSEMNVSTLELGDSALYLCASSEDRGYYGYTFGSGTRLTVV.

This clone was seen only a few times. The gene calls are TRBV6-1 and TRBJ1-1, with D uncertain. Germline assignment: CDR1 MNHNS and CDR2 SASEGT. The CDR3 contains 13 residues. Trimming removed 1 base at V and 11 bases at J, with 14 bases between. The CDR3 bases are TGTGCCAGCAGTGAAGTAGGTCGGCTGAGTGCTTTCTTT. It translates to CASSEVGRLSAFF.

Details on this clone: The sample contains more than one DNA sequence encoding this CDR3. V and J are TRBV5-1 and TRBJ2-7; a possible D gene is TRBD2 (6 bases). Deletions cut 5 bases from V and 0 bases from J, with 12 bases between. The CDR3 spans 14 residues. Germline CDR1 and CDR2: SGHRS and YFSETQ. CDR3 DNA sequence: TGCGCCAGCAGGGATTTAGCGGTCTCCTACGAGCAGTACTTC. Its protein product is CASRDLAVSYEQYF.

The chain combines TRBV6-1 with TRBJ1-1; tentatively, D is TRBD1 (6 bases). CDR1 is MNHNS, CDR2 SASEGT, per germline. V was trimmed by 7 bases and J by 12 bases, leaving 18 bases between them. The length of the CDR3 is 12 residues. The CDR3 loop is CASTQRRGDTFF. CDR3 coding DNA: TGTGCCAGCACCCAACGCAGGGGAGATACTTTCTTT.

The sample holds one count of this clone. V and J are TRBV7-2 and TRBJ2-5; D remains ambiguous. There are 15 residues in the CDR3. Germline assignment: CDR1 SGHTA and CDR2 FQGNSA. V gave up 5 bases and J gave up 1 base, with 14 bases separating them. For the CDR3, the DNA is TGTGCCAGCAGCCCCTTGGGCGGTATCCAAGAGACCCAGTACTTC. Protein sequence: CASSPLGGIQETQYF.

This chain joins TRBV11-2 and TRBJ2-1, with TRBD2 matching over 8 bases. Trimming cost V 7 bases and J 0 bases; bases outside gene matches: 8. Germline loops: CDR1 SGHAT, CDR2 FQNNGV. The CDR3 is made up of 16 amino acids. In DNA form, the CDR3 reads TGTGCCAGCACCCCTCGCGGGGGGAGCTCCTACAATGAGCAGTTCTTC. This codes for CASTPRGGSSYNEQFF.

This clone was found once. The chain carries TRBV20-1 and TRBJ2-1; tentative D call: TRBD2 (5 bases). The length of the CDR3 is 14 residues. Looked up from germline, CDR1 is DFQATT and CDR2 is SNEGSKA (reference sequence). V dropped 5 bases and J dropped 6 bases, with 17 bases sitting between them. CDR3 coding DNA: TGCAGTGCTCGAGGACTCGACCTACTCAATGAGCAGTTCTTC. As protein: CSARGLDLLNEQFF.

This clone has just a few counts. This chain links TRBV19 with TRBJ1-2; D not certain. The germline gives CDR1 LNHDA, CDR2 SQIVND (reference sequence). The CDR3 is 15 amino acids. Trimming took off 5 bases at V and 2 bases at J, with 15 bases between the two ends. The CDR3 is CASSPYLTCNYGYTF. The CDR3 region has the DNA TGTGCCAGTAGTCCCTACCTGACATGCAACTATGGCTACACCTTC.

V and J are TRBV5-1 and TRBJ2-7; D may be TRBD2 (7 bases). The CDR3 length is 15 residues. Germline V gene sequence: CDR1 SGHRS, CDR2 YFSETQ. V lost 0 bases, J lost 2 bases, and 12 bases lay in between. The CDR3 bases are TGCGCCAGCAGCTTGGGCAGGGGAGGGACCTACGAGCAGTACTTC. Translation: CASSLGRGGTYEQYF.

The CDR3: CATQGLVGDTQYF. In DNA form, the CDR3 reads TGTGCCACGCAGGGACTGGTCGGAGATACGCAGTATTTT. This chain connects TRBV24-1 to TRBJ2-3; D may be TRBD2 (6 bases). The CDR3 totals 13 residues. The ends were cut back, 10 bases at V and 5 bases at J, with 15 bases in the middle. The germline V gene has CDR1 KGHDR and CDR2 SFDVKD.

The V call is TRBV5-1, the J call TRBJ1-6; no clear D gene. Germline-derived CDR1 and CDR2 are SGHRS and YFSETQ. The V and J ends lost 0 bases and 10 bases respectively, with 17 bases between them. The length of the CDR3 is 16 residues. The CDR3 is CASSLESPSAGSPLHF. The CDR3 DNA is TGCGCCAGCAGCTTGGAGAGTCCCAGTGCGGGGTCACCCCTCCACTTT. Filled out from reference TRBV5-1 and TRBJ1-6, the complete variable domain reads KAGVTQTPRYLIKTRGQQVTLSCSPISGHRSVSWYQQTPGQGLQFLFEYFSETQRNKGNFPGRFSGRQFSNSRSEMNVSTLELGDSALYLCASSLESPSAGSPLHFGNGTRLTVT.

The chain couples TRBV13 to TRBJ2-1; TRBD2 matches at 11 bases. After removal of 8 bases from V and 8 bases from J, the junction contained 23 bases not matched to a gene. Germline V gene lookup returns CDR1 PRHDT and CDR2 FYEKMQ (reference sequence). The CDR3 sequence is 19 residues long. CDR3 in DNA: TGTGCCAGCCGCCTGGACAGGCTGACTAGCGGGACCGGGATGTATGAGCAGTTCTTC. The encoded protein is CASRLDRLTSGTGMYEQFF.

This chain uses TRBV6-2 or TRBV6-3 with TRBJ1-2, with 7 positions matching TRBD1. V lost 7 bases and J lost 3; bases outside the gene matches: 5. CDR3 length: 13 residues. CDR1 and CDR2 from the germline V gene are MNHEY and SVGEGT. Here the CDR3 reads CASTDRRDYGYTF. The CDR3 nucleotides are TGTGCCAGCACGGACAGGAGGGACTATGGCTACACCTTC.

The table lists this clone with a few counts. The chain combines TRBV28 with TRBJ1-6; weak D call: TRBD1 (5 bases). Germline CDR1 and CDR2: MDHEN and SYDVKM. Trimming stripped 6 bases from V and 0 bases from J, with 12 bases between. This CDR3 has 16 residues. In DNA form, the CDR3 reads TGTGCCAGCAGCCGGGGACTCAGCTCCTATAATTCACCCCTCCACTTT. The encoded protein is CASSRGLSSYNSPLHF. The variable domain in full, completed from reference TRBV28 and TRBJ1-6, reads DVKVTQSSRYLVKRTGEKVFLECVQDMDHENMFWYRQDPGLGLRLIYFSYDVKMKEKGDIPEGYSVSREKKERFSLILESASTNQTSMYLCASSRGLSSYNSPLHFGNGTRLTVT.

The table lists this clone with a few counts. This chain joins TRBV30 and TRBJ1-2; 9 bases are a match to TRBD1. Germline CDR1 reads GTSNPN; CDR2 reads SVGIG (reference sequence). The V gene end was trimmed by 2 bases and the J gene end by 1 base; junction bases not matched to a gene: 5. This CDR3 has 15 residues. Written as DNA, the CDR3 is TGTGCCTGGAGTAGCGGGACAGGGAATAACTATGGCTACACCTTC. Amino acids: CAWSSGTGNNYGYTF.

There are a few counts of this clone. V usage is TRBV20-1 and J usage is TRBJ2-3; D remains ambiguous. Germline lookup yields CDR1 DFQATT and CDR2 SNEGSKA (reference sequence). The CDR3 is 14 residues long. The ends were cut back, 5 bases at V and 1 base at J, with 13 bases in the middle. The CDR3 nucleotides read TGCAGTGCTCCCTCGTTGGACGGCACAGATACGCAGTATTTT. As protein: CSAPSLDGTDTQYF.